Listed here are 25 T cell receptor beta chains from one sample, sequenced in a study of blood T cells in healthy people across ages. The second PCR ran about 6 to 12 cycles with a sample-barcoded 5' primer and J-beta primers. TCRdb re-derived calls from the 5' RACE reads in MiXCR, one entry per CDR3 protein. The sample holds some 1,500,000 distinct CDR3 sequences, roughly 43% seen once. The sequenced sample consisted of blood. These receptors all come from a woman aged 18-30 years in good health.

The chain links TRBV27 to TRBJ2-7; the D is unclear. The J call may be mistaken, given a closer DNA end match to TRBJ2-5. CDR1 and CDR2 from the germline V gene are MNHEY and SMNVEV (reference sequence). The CDR3 spans 15 residues. The chain's CDR3 is CASSFRRLPGETQYF. CDR3 DNA: TGTGCCAGCAGTTTCCGCAGGCTCCCCGGTGAGACCCAGTACTTC.

This chain connects TRBV6-2 or TRBV6-3 to TRBJ2-1; the D gene is possibly TRBD2 (5 bases). From germline, CDR1 is MNHEY and CDR2 SVGEGT. V lost 5 bases, J lost 2 bases, and 16 bases lay in between. The CDR3 has 16 residues. The DNA of the CDR3 is TGTGCCAGCAGTCCACCCTTGTCCGGGACCTACAATGAGCAGTTCTTC. It codes for CASSPPLSGTYNEQFF.

This chain joins TRBV4-1 and TRBJ2-3; no reliable D call. Germline V gene data show CDR1 as MGHRA and CDR2 as YSYEKL. With 1 base removed from V and 11 bases from J, the gap between germline ends came to 7 bases. The CDR3 is made up of 11 amino acids. The CDR3 bases are TGCGCCAGCAGCCAAGGAGCGATGCAGTATTTT. Protein sequence: CASSQGAMQYF.

This clonotype was counted a few times. The chain combines TRBV24-1 with TRBJ1-2, with 7 bases matching TRBD1. The CDR3 runs 14 residues. Germline CDR1 and CDR2: KGHDR and SFDVKD. J was trimmed by 6 bases and V by 4 bases; bases with no gene match: 7. This chain's CDR3 is CATSDPGTENGYTF. CDR3 sequence (DNA): TGTGCCACCAGTGACCCTGGGACAGAGAATGGCTACACCTTC.

As to this clonotype: Sequence at one end of the junction differs from germline and may be a read error. The chain links TRBV7-2 to TRBJ1-2; the D is unclear. Germline V CDR1 and CDR2: SGHTA, FQGNSA. The CDR3 contains 14 residues. CDR3 nucleotide sequence: TGTGCCAGCAGCCTCCGGAGGGAGGACTATGGCCACACCTTC. As protein: CASSLRREDYGHTF.

The genes are TRBV18 and TRBJ2-1; no clear D. V dropped 1 base and J dropped 7 bases, with 11 bases sitting between them. CDR1 is KGHSH and CDR2 is LQKENI in the germline V gene. The CDR3 has 14 amino acids. CDR3 region: CASSPLVGSNEQFF. The CDR3 nucleotides read TGTGCCAGCTCACCACTTGTTGGGTCGAATGAGCAGTTCTTC.

Only a few counts were recorded for this clonotype. The rearrangement links TRBV14 to TRBJ2-1, with 11 bases fitting TRBD2. Per germline, CDR1 SGHDN and CDR2 FVKESK. This CDR3 is built from 14 residues. The trim removed 1 base at V and 10 bases at J, leaving 3 bases unmatched. The CDR3 here is CASSQASSGGEQFF. The CDR3 bases are TGTGCCAGCAGCCAAGCGTCTAGCGGGGGGGAGCAGTTCTTC.

The chain employs TRBV2 and TRBJ2-4; 9 bases line up with TRBD1. The end of the DNA is better explained by TRBJ2-7, so the J call may be wrong. Germline-derived CDR1 and CDR2 are SNHLY and FYNNEI. This CDR3 is 15 amino acids long. DNA for the CDR3: TGTGCCAGCAGTGAAAGGGGACAGGGCGAATACGAGCAGTACTTC. Translated: CASSERGQGEYEQYF.

This CDR3 reads CASSLADWGAPTDNEQFF. CDR3 coding DNA: TGTGCCAGCAGCTTAGCGGATTGGGGGGCACCAACGGACAATGAGCAGTTCTTC. This chain uses TRBV7-9 with TRBJ2-1; D might be TRBD1 or TRBD2, each matching 6 bases. Germline loops: CDR1 SEHNR, CDR2 FQNEAQ (reference sequence). This CDR3 region has 18 residues. V gave up 0 bases and J gave up 5 bases, with 20 bases separating them.

The chain couples TRBV29-1 to TRBJ1-1; the D is unclear. Trimming removed 6 bases from V and 0 bases from J, with 17 bases in between. Germline V gives CDR1 SQVTM, CDR2 ANQGSEA. The CDR3 spans 15 residues. The CDR3 bases are TGCAGCGTCGAAAGGTTTGTCAGCTTGAACACTGAAGCTTTCTTT. This encodes CSVERFVSLNTEAFF.

The chain combines TRBV12-5 with TRBJ2-7; D is perhaps TRBD1 (5 bases). The V gene's germline CDR1 is LGHNT and CDR2 FRNRAP. With 4 bases removed from V and 6 bases from J, the gap between germline ends came to 19 bases. This CDR3 has 15 amino acids. This CDR3 is CASGWGGLQVREQYF. CDR3 bases: TGTGCTAGTGGTTGGGGCGGATTACAGGTTCGCGAGCAGTACTTC. Looking up the rest from reference TRBV12-5 and TRBJ2-7 gives the full variable domain: DARVTQTPRHKVTEMGQEVTMRCQPILGHNTVFWYRQTMMQGLELLAYFRNRAPLDDSGMPKDRFSAEMPDATLATLKIQPSEPRDSAVYFCASGWGGLQVREQYFGPGTRLTVT.

Here the CDR3 DNA reads TGTGCCAGCAGTTTATTTGTTATTAGCGGGGGGGACGGTGAGCAGTTCTTC. Its protein is CASSLFVISGGDGEQFF. The chain employs TRBV27 and TRBJ2-1, with TRBD2 identical over 11 bases. Germline lookup yields CDR1 MNHEY and CDR2 SMNVEV (reference sequence). V gave up 1 base and J gave up 9 bases; unmatched junction bases: 11. The CDR3 spans 17 residues.

The V gene is TRBV20-1, the J gene TRBJ2-3, with 8 bases lining up with TRBD1. V dropped 7 bases and J dropped 6; count of bases not matched to a gene: 12. Germline-derived CDR1 and CDR2 are DFQATT and SNEGSKA (reference sequence). The CDR3 contains 14 residues. Written as DNA, the CDR3 is TGCAGTGGGGCCGGGACAGGTTACCCCGATACGCAGTATTTT. Protein: CSGAGTGYPDTQYF.

The CDR3 nucleotides read TGTGCCAGCAGCGTTCCGACTAGCGGGAGTCCCTACGAGCAGTACTTC. Encoded protein: CASSVPTSGSPYEQYF. The genes are TRBV7-2 and TRBJ2-7; 12 bases align to TRBD2. From germline, CDR1 is SGHTA and CDR2 FQGNSA. The CDR3 has 16 residues. The V gene end was trimmed by 5 bases and the J gene end by 2 bases; junction bases not matched to a gene: 7.

This clonotype was detected only a few times. This chain joins TRBV4-3 and TRBJ1-1; D gene unclear. Trimming removed 4 bases from V and 1 base from J, with 10 bases in between. Germline-derived CDR1 and CDR2 are LGHNA and YSLEER. The CDR3 sequence is 14 residues long. CDR3 coding DNA: TGCGCCAGCAGCCCGAATCACGGGAACACTGAAGCTTTCTTT. This translates into CASSPNHGNTEAFF.

This clonotype was detected ten times or more. The chain employs TRBV6-5 and TRBJ2-3; 8 bases are shared with TRBD2. V was clipped by 2 bases and J by 3 bases; unmatched bases: 4. Germline CDR1 reads MNHEY; CDR2 reads SVGAGI. The CDR3 covers 15 residues. CDR3 in DNA: TGTGCCAGCAGTTACGGAAGCGGGGGAACAGATACGCAGTATTTT. Protein product: CASSYGSGGTDTQYF.

V and J are TRBV30 and TRBJ1-2; D is ambiguous. The CDR3 is made up of 13 amino acids. In germline, CDR1 is GTSNPN, CDR2 SVGIG (reference sequence). Between the trimmed V and J ends, which lost 3 bases and 7 bases, there was a span of 15 bases. The CDR3: CAWSDLGIGGYTF. CDR3 DNA sequence: TGTGCCTGGAGCGACCTGGGGATCGGTGGCTACACCTTC.

The CDR3 loop is CSVERAGVGTGELFF. CDR3 in DNA: TGCAGCGTTGAACGGGCGGGGGTCGGCACCGGGGAGCTGTTTTTT. The V and J genes are TRBV29-1 and TRBJ2-2; TRBD2 matches at 7 bases. Germline loops: CDR1 SQVTM, CDR2 ANQGSEA. Trimming took 2 bases from V and 4 from J; bases not matched to a gene: 7. This CDR3 has 15 residues.

This clonotype was found a few times. The rearrangement uses TRBV6-1 and TRBJ2-4, with D uncertain. Germline values: CDR1 MNHNS, CDR2 SASEGT. The CDR3 is 16 amino acids. V lost 3 bases and J lost 1, with 13 bases in between. CDR3: CASSDFGGFAKNIQYF. For the CDR3, the DNA is TGTGCCAGCAGTGATTTCGGTGGTTTCGCCAAAAACATTCAGTACTTC.

CDR3 in DNA: TGTGCCAGCAGTGAATTTGGGGTTTCCGGGGAGCTGTTTTTT. It codes for CASSEFGVSGELFF. The chain couples TRBV6-1 to TRBJ2-2; D is uncertain. The ends were cut back, 2 bases at V and 6 bases at J, with 10 bases in the middle. This CDR3 has 14 amino acids. Per the germline V gene, CDR1 is MNHNS and CDR2 is SASEGT.

This clonotype was seen more than once but under ten times. The chain recombines TRBV28 with TRBJ1-5, with D perhaps matching TRBD1 (6 bases). CDR3 length equals 16 residues. Trimming took 5 bases from V and 0 from J, leaving 14 bases between them. Germline CDR1 is MDHEN and CDR2 is SYDVKM. The CDR3 DNA reads as TGTGCCAGCAGTCCATACAGGGTATCTAGCAATCAGCCCCAGCATTTT. As protein: CASSPYRVSSNQPQHF.

V and J are TRBV6-5 and TRBJ1-4; 8 nucleotides align to TRBD1. The V segment lost 4 bases and the J segment 7 bases; nucleotides outside the gene matches: 8. The CDR3 is 15 residues long. CDR1 and CDR2 (germline): MNHEY, SVGAGI. CDR3 DNA: TGTGCCAGCAGTTCGACGACAGGGGTAATTGAAAAACTGTTTTTT. Translation gives CASSSTTGVIEKLFF.

The table lists this clonotype with a few counts. The J gene is TRBJ2-3, the V gene TRBV6-2 or TRBV6-3, with 9 bases matching TRBD1. J gave up 6 bases and V 4 bases, and 8 bases lay outside the gene matches. Looked up from germline, CDR1 is MNHEY and CDR2 is SVGEGT. This CDR3 has 15 amino acids. The CDR3 region has the DNA TGTGCCAGCAGTTGGACCGGGACAGGGTTTGATACGCAGTATTTT. Residues: CASSWTGTGFDTQYF.

The chain links TRBV7-2 to TRBJ2-1, with D perhaps assigned TRBD1 or TRBD2 (5 bases each). Trimming pared 3 bases from V and 8 bases from J, leaving 17 bases between. The CDR3 has 15 amino acids. Looked up from germline, CDR1 is SGHTA and CDR2 is FQGNSA. The CDR3 nucleotides read TGTGCCAGCAGCTTCCGGGGACGTACAAATGATGAGCAGTTCTTC. Translated, it gives CASSFRGRTNDEQFF.

About this clonotype: One end of the junction does not line up with germline, which may come from a read error. In DNA form, the CDR3 reads TGTGTCTGGAGTGTATGGGTTAGCGGGGACACCTACGAGCAGTACTTC. This encodes CVWSVWVSGDTYEQYF. The chain links TRBV30 to TRBJ2-7; TRBD2 aligns across 8 bases. Germline V gene sequence: CDR1 GTSNPN, CDR2 SVGIG (reference sequence). The CDR3 contains 16 residues.